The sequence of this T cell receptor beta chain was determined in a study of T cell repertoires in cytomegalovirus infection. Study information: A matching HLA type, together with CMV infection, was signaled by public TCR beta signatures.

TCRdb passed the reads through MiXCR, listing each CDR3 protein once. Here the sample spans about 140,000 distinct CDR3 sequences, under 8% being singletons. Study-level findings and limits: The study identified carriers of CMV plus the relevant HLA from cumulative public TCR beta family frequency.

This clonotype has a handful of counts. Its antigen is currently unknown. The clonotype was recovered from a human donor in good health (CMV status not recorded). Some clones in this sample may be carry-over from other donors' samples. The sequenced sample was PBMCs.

Written as DNA, the CDR3 is TGTGCCAGCGAGGGCCGGACTAACGAGCAGTACTTC. This codes for CASEGRTNEQYF. The chain links TRBV7-9 to TRBJ2-7, with TRBD2 as a possible D gene (6 bases). V lost 8 bases to trimming and J lost 5 bases, with 13 bases between them. CDR3 length: 12 amino acids. Per the germline V gene, CDR1 is SEHNR and CDR2 is FQNEAQ (reference sequence).